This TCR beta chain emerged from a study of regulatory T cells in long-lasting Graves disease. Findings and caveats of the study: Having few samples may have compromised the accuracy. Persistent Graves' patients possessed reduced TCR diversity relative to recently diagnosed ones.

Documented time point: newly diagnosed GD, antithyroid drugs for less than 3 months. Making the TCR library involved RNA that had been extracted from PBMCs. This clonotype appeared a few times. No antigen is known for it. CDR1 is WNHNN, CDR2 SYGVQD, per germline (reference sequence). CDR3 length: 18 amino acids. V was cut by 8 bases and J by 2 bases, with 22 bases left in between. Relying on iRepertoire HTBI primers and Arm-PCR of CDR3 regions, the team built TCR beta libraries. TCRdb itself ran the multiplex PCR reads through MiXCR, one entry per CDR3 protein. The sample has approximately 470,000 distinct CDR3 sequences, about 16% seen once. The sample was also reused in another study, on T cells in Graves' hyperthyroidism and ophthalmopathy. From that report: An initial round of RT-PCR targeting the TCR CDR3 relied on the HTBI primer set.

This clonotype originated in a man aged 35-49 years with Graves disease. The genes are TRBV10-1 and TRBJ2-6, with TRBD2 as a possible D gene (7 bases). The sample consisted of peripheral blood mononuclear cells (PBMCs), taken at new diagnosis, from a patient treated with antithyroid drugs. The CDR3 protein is CASHGRGGGEAGANVLTF. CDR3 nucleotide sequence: TGCGCCAGCCACGGGAGAGGAGGGGGGGAGGCTGGGGCCAACGTCCTGACTTTC.